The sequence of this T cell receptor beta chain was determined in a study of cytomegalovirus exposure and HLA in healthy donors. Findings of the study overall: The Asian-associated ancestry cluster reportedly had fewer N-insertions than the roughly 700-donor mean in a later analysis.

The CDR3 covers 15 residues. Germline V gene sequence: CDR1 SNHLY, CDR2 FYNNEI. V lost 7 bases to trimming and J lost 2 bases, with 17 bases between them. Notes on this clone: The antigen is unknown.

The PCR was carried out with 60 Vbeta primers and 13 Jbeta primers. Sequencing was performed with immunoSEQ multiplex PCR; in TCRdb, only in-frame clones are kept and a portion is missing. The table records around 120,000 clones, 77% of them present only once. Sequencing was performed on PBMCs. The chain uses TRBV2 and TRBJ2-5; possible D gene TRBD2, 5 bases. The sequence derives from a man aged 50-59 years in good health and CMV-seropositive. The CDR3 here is CASKSRATQQETQYF. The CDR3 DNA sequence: TGTGCCAGCAAATCGAGGGCGACTCAACAAGAGACCCAGTACTTC. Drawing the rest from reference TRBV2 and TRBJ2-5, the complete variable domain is EPEVTQTPSHQVTQMGQEVILRCVPISNHLYFYWYRQILGQKVEFLVSFYNNEISEKSEIFDDQFSVERPDGSNFTLKIRSTKLEDSAMYFCASKSRATQQETQYFGPGTRLLVL.